Listed here are 26 T cell receptor beta chains from one sample, sequenced in a study of technical replicates of blood from a few donors. Data came from immunoSEQ multiplex PCR; TCRdb stores just in-frame clones and leaves some out. The sample holds around 97,000 clones, 85% to 95% seen once. Material: T cells isolated from PBMCs. These receptors all come from a human donor in good health.

This chain joins TRBV11-2 and TRBJ2-1; 8 bases line up with TRBD2. The CDR3 is made up of 15 amino acids. From germline, CDR1 is SGHAT and CDR2 FQNNGV. The V and J ends lost 3 bases and 7 bases, in that order; junction bases with no gene match: 8. This CDR3 is CASSLTGREGNEQFF. The CDR3 DNA reads TGTGCCAGCAGCTTGACGGGCCGGGAGGGAAATGAGCAGTTCTTC.

The chain carries TRBV9 and TRBJ2-1, with 7 bases lining up with TRBD2. Germline values: CDR1 SGDLS, CDR2 YYNGEE. The CDR3 runs 17 residues. V shed 1 base and J 3 bases; nucleotides not matched to a gene: 10. CDR3 amino acids: CASSVMSVGGIYNEQFF. The CDR3 DNA reads TGTGCCAGCAGCGTAATGTCTGTGGGAGGGATCTACAATGAGCAGTTCTTC. The full variable domain, completed using reference TRBV9 and TRBJ2-1, is DSGVTQTPKHLITATGQRVTLRCSPRSGDLSVYWYQQSLDQGLQFLIQYYNGEERAKGNILERFSAQQFPDLHSELNLSSLELGDSALYFCASSVMSVGGIYNEQFFGPGTRLTVL.

This clone was detected only a few times. The chain couples TRBV13 to TRBJ1-1; TRBD1 agrees at 9 bases. Germline loops: CDR1 PRHDT, CDR2 FYEKMQ (reference sequence). CDR3 length: 15 residues. Unmatched junction bases numbered 3, after V lost 3 bases and J lost 1 base. The CDR3 loop is CASSFGTGKNTEAFF. The CDR3, as DNA: TGTGCCAGCAGCTTCGGGACAGGGAAGAACACTGAAGCTTTCTTT.

V usage is TRBV18 and J usage is TRBJ2-7; no firm D call. CDR3 size: 13 residues. Germline V gene data show CDR1 as KGHSH and CDR2 as LQKENI. V gave up 2 bases and J gave up 0 bases, with 5 bases separating them. CDR3 loop: CASSPSSSYEQYF. The CDR3 nucleotides read TGTGCCAGCTCACCATCTAGCTCCTACGAGCAGTACTTC. Full variable domain (remainder filled in from reference TRBV18 and TRBJ2-7): NAGVMQNPRHLVRRRGQEARLRCSPMKGHSHVYWYRQLPEEGLKFMVYLQKENIIDESGMPKERFSAEFPKEGPSILRIQQVVRGDSAAYFCASSPSSSYEQYFGPGTRLTVT.

This chain connects TRBV30 to TRBJ1-3; 9 nucleotides agree with TRBD1. Germline V gene data show CDR1 as GTSNPN and CDR2 as SVGIG (reference sequence). CDR3 length: 14 amino acids. The V gene end was trimmed by 7 bases and the J gene end by 2 bases; junction bases not matched to a gene: 6. This chain's CDR3 is CAFGQGTAGNTIYF. CDR3 coding DNA: TGTGCCTTTGGACAGGGGACGGCTGGAAACACCATATATTTT.

The rearrangement joins TRBV6-5 to TRBJ1-1; 8 bases map to TRBD1. Trimming cost V 8 bases and J 0 bases; bases outside gene matches: 2. CDR3 length: 13 residues. Germline CDR1 MNHEY, CDR2 SVGAGI. The CDR3 region is CASGQGMNTEAFF. The CDR3 region has the DNA TGTGCCAGCGGACAGGGAATGAACACTGAAGCTTTCTTT.

The chain recombines TRBV7-2 with TRBJ2-5; 9 bases agree with TRBD1. The germline V gene encodes CDR1 SGHTA and CDR2 FQGNSA. V lost 6 bases to trimming and J lost 2 bases; unmatched junction nucleotides: 7. The CDR3 length is 15 residues. CDR3 sequence reads: CASSLTGTGQETQYF. The CDR3 region has the DNA TGTGCCAGCAGTCTGACCGGGACAGGGCAAGAGACCCAGTACTTC.

The gene calls are TRBV7-9 and TRBJ1-3, with TRBD1 identical over 10 bases. CDR1 is SEHNR, CDR2 FQNEAQ, per germline (reference sequence). This CDR3 comprises 16 residues. Germline trimming cut 5 bases from V and 2 bases from J; bases unmatched to any gene: 6. CDR3 coding DNA: TGTGCCAGCAGCGCACTTGGACAGGGGGCTGGAAACACCATATATTTT. Amino acids: CASSALGQGAGNTIYF.

This chain uses TRBV30 with TRBJ2-1; 10 bases agree with TRBD2. CDR3 length equals 12 residues. The J segment lost 12 bases and the V segment lost 5 bases, leaving 7 bases of the junction unmatched. Germline V gives CDR1 GTSNPN, CDR2 SVGIG (reference sequence). The CDR3 sequence: CAWLVAGGRQFF. CDR3 DNA sequence: TGTGCCTGGTTGGTAGCGGGAGGTAGGCAGTTCTTC. The full variable domain, with the rest looked up from reference TRBV30 and TRBJ2-1, is SQTIHQWPATLVQPVGSPLSLECTVEGTSNPNLYWYRQAAGRGLQLLFYSVGIGQISSEVPQNLSASRPQDRQFILSSKKLLLSDSGFYLCAWLVAGGRQFFGPGTRLTVL.

The chain recombines TRBV4-3 with TRBJ2-3; 8 nucleotides align to TRBD2. There are 17 residues in the CDR3. The germline V gene has CDR1 LGHNA and CDR2 YSLEER. V was pared by 2 bases and J by 7 bases, with 14 bases of the junction left unmatched. The CDR3 reads CASSQIASGRDAYTQYF. DNA of the CDR3: TGCGCCAGCAGCCAAATCGCGAGCGGGAGAGACGCTTATACGCAGTATTTT.

CDR3 coding DNA: TGTGCCAGCAGCTTGAGACTAGCGGGAGGGCCCGGTGAGCAGTTCTTC. Translating it yields CASSLRLAGGPGEQFF. The chain recombines TRBV7-8 with TRBJ2-1, with TRBD2 matching 14 bases. The CDR3 has 16 amino acids. Per the germline V gene, CDR1 is SGHVS and CDR2 is FQNEAQ. The V segment lost 3 bases and the J segment 9 bases; nucleotides outside the gene matches: 7.

The rearrangement joins TRBV28 to TRBJ2-7, with 9 bases identical to TRBD2. The CDR3 length is 16 residues. The V and J ends lost 2 bases and 1 base, in that order; junction bases with no gene match: 6. CDR1 and CDR2 (germline): MDHEN, SYDVKM. In nucleotides, the CDR3 is TGTGCCAGCAGTTTAATCGGGCTAGCGGGGTCCTACGAGCAGTACTTC. Protein: CASSLIGLAGSYEQYF.

The CDR3 DNA reads as TGTGCCAGCTCGCCCGTCTCAGGCTACGAGCAGTACTTC. This codes for CASSPVSGYEQYF. V usage is TRBV18 and J usage is TRBJ2-7, with D hard to call. Germline CDR1 reads KGHSH; CDR2 reads LQKENI. The CDR3 loop spans 13 amino acids. V was cut by 6 bases and J by 3 bases, with 12 bases left in between.

The CDR3 sequence is CASSSGWGLNEKLFF. The CDR3 coding sequence is TGTGCCAGCAGTTCCGGCTGGGGGCTTAATGAAAAACTGTTTTTT. The rearrangement uses TRBV6-5 and TRBJ1-4; D may be TRBD1 (6 bases). V gave up 4 bases and J gave up 4 bases, with 13 bases separating them. The CDR3 is made up of 15 amino acids. Germline CDR1 and CDR2: MNHEY and SVGAGI.

This clone appeared once. J is TRBJ2-7 and V is TRBV2, with TRBD2 matching over 8 bases. In germline, CDR1 is SNHLY, CDR2 FYNNEI. CDR3 length: 15 amino acids. V lost 6 bases to trimming and J lost 0 bases; unmatched junction nucleotides: 7. DNA of the CDR3: TGTGCCAGCAGAACAAGCGGGGGCAGCTCCTACGAGCAGTACTTC. It yields the protein CASRTSGGSSYEQYF.

DNA for the CDR3: TGTGCCAGCAGCTTATCTGGGGGGACAGGGCGCTACGAGCAGTACTTC. Protein sequence: CASSLSGGTGRYEQYF. The rearrangement uses TRBV7-2 and TRBJ2-7; 9 bases line up with TRBD1. Germline trimming cut 2 bases from V and 3 bases from J; bases unmatched to any gene: 8. The CDR3 has 16 amino acids. Germline CDR1 SGHTA, CDR2 FQGNSA.

V and J are TRBV19 and TRBJ1-5; TRBD1 might be the D (6 bases). V was shortened by 7 bases and J by 6 bases, with 19 bases between the two germline ends. The CDR3 runs 15 residues. The V gene's germline CDR1 is LNHDA and CDR2 SQIVND (reference sequence). As DNA, the CDR3 is TGTGCCAGTACCCCACAGGGTGATTTAGGTCAGCCCCAGCATTTT. Residues: CASTPQGDLGQPQHF.

The rearrangement joins TRBV5-6 to TRBJ2-7; 9 bases line up with TRBD1. The CDR3 length is 13 residues. V lost 4 bases to trimming and J lost 4 bases; unmatched junction nucleotides: 3. Germline V gene data show CDR1 as SGHDT and CDR2 as YYEEEE. For the CDR3, the DNA is TGTGCCAGCAGCATACAGGGGGCTTACGAGCAGTACTTC. It translates to CASSIQGAYEQYF.

The V and J genes are TRBV5-8 and TRBJ2-7; 7 nucleotides line up with TRBD2. The CDR3 covers 15 residues. Looked up from germline, CDR1 is SGHTS and CDR2 is YDEGEE. Germline trimming cut 1 base from V and 6 bases from J; bases unmatched to any gene: 10. CDR3 in DNA: TGTGCCAGCAGCTTGTTAGCGGGCGCCGGGGGCGAGCAGTACTTC. Its translation is CASSLLAGAGGEQYF.

The sample holds one count of this clone. This rearrangement joins TRBV2 to TRBJ2-1, with a tentative D call TRBD1 (5 bases). Trimming stripped 5 bases from V and 12 bases from J, with 11 bases between. The length of the CDR3 is 11 residues. The germline gives CDR1 SNHLY, CDR2 FYNNEI. CDR3 nucleotides: TGTGCCAGCAGTTCAGGGTATGGGCAGTTCTTC. Translation: CASSSGYGQFF.

This chain uses TRBV28 with TRBJ2-7; D is possibly TRBD1 (5 bases). V was pared by 8 bases and J by 3 bases, with 8 bases between. This CDR3 has 11 amino acids. The germline CDR1 and CDR2 sequences are MDHEN and SYDVKM. CDR3 in DNA: TGTGCCAGCGGCGACAGCTACGAGCAGTACTTC. It encodes CASGDSYEQYF.

This chain uses TRBV28 with TRBJ1-1, with D perhaps TRBD1 (6 bases). Trimming shortened V by 7 bases and J by 0 bases, and 18 bases separated the two germline ends. Germline V gives CDR1 MDHEN, CDR2 SYDVKM. The CDR3 extends over 16 amino acids. CDR3 bases: TGTGCCAGCACAGGGCAGGGGATCGCTATGAACACTGAAGCTTTCTTT. Its protein is CASTGQGIAMNTEAFF.

In DNA, the CDR3 is TGTGCCAGCAGCTGGGGCAGGGCGTATGGCTACACCTTC. Residues: CASSWGRAYGYTF. This chain connects TRBV11-2 to TRBJ1-2; maybe TRBD1 (5 bases). The CDR3 is made up of 13 amino acids. The ends were cut back, 4 bases at V and 5 bases at J, with 11 bases in the middle. Germline-derived CDR1 and CDR2 are SGHAT and FQNNGV. Using reference TRBV11-2 and TRBJ1-2 for the parts outside the CDR3, the full variable domain is EAGVAQSPRYKIIEKRQSVAFWCNPISGHATLYWYQQILGQGPKLLIQFQNNGVVDDSQLPKDRFSAERLKGVDSTLKIQPAKLEDSAVYLCASSWGRAYGYTFGSGTRLTVV.

The rearrangement uses TRBV14 and TRBJ2-7; unclear D gene. Germline V CDR1 and CDR2: SGHDN, FVKESK. V lost 2 bases and J lost 1, with 12 bases in between. This CDR3 contains 15 residues. CDR3 in amino acids: CASSQYSGQSYEQYF. The CDR3, as DNA: TGTGCCAGCAGCCAATACTCAGGTCAATCCTACGAGCAGTACTTC.

V usage is TRBV6-5 and J usage is TRBJ1-5; 7 bases are shared with TRBD1. V trimming: 5 bases; J trimming: 5 bases; junction bases outside the gene matches: 3. This CDR3 contains 13 residues. Germline V gene sequence: CDR1 MNHEY, CDR2 SVGAGI. CDR3 bases: TGTGCCAGCAGTGCAGGGGGTCATCAGCCCCAGCATTTT. Translation: CASSAGGHQPQHF.

The V gene is TRBV12-5, the J gene TRBJ2-1; D is undetermined. Germline CDR1 LGHNT, CDR2 FRNRAP. The CDR3 is 15 residues long. The V end was cut by 4 bases, the J end by 4 bases, with 14 bases between. The CDR3, as DNA: TGTGCTAGTGGTTCCCCCGGAGTTGGATACAATGAGCAGTTCTTC. Translated: CASGSPGVGYNEQFF.